These 4 T cell receptor beta chains were all obtained from the same sample, sequenced in a study of T cells in Graves' hyperthyroidism and ophthalmopathy. Amplified TCR beta CDR3 regions derived from RNA transcripts. An initial round of RT-PCR targeting the TCR CDR3 relied on the HTBI primer set. In TCRdb, the multiplex PCR reads were re-called with MiXCR into one record per CDR3 protein. Among roughly 530,000 distinct CDR3 sequences, 15% to 20% were seen once, and the ten largest hold 17%. The sample was blood. The receptors were gathered from a woman under 30 with Graves' ophthalmopathy.

At least ten counts were recorded for this clonotype. V and J are TRBV6-1 and TRBJ2-7, with 9 bases that match TRBD1. This CDR3 is 13 amino acids long. The V segment lost 7 bases and the J segment 2 bases; nucleotides outside the gene matches: 3. Germline CDR1 and CDR2: MNHNS and SASEGT. The DNA of the CDR3 is TGTGCCAGCACTGGACAGGGGACCTACGAGCAGTACTTC. Translation: CASTGQGTYEQYF.

This clonotype showed up just a few times. The J gene is TRBJ1-4, the V gene TRBV15; D call uncertain. There are 15 residues in the CDR3. Germline V lookup: CDR1 LNHNV, CDR2 YYDKDF (reference sequence). V lost 0 bases, J lost 4 bases, and 9 bases lay in between. The CDR3 DNA reads TGTGCCACCAGCAGAGACAGAACCCATAATGAAAAACTGTTTTTT. Protein: CATSRDRTHNEKLFF.

This clonotype was recorded many times. The CDR3 loop is CASSFGLEDNEQFF. CDR3 bases: TGTGCCAGCAGCTTCGGACTAGAAGACAATGAGCAGTTCTTC. This chain joins TRBV11-2 and TRBJ2-1; 7 bases align to TRBD2. The CDR3 extends over 14 amino acids. Germline V lookup: CDR1 SGHAT, CDR2 FQNNGV. The junction had 4 bases not matched to a gene; V was cut back by 3 bases and J by 5 bases.

This clonotype showed up many times. J is TRBJ2-7 and V is TRBV3-1; D remains ambiguous. The CDR3 covers 13 residues. Germline-derived CDR1 and CDR2 are LGHDT and YNNKEL (reference sequence). The V end lost 0 bases, the J end lost 3 bases, and 6 bases lay between the germline ends. Here the CDR3 DNA reads TGTGCCAGCAGCCAAGATCTCAGCTACGAGCAGTACTTC. It specifies CASSQDLSYEQYF.